This record covers a single T cell receptor (beta chain). This clone's antigen is unknown. There are no base qualities to consult, and no much larger clone falls within one base. This entry comes from a study of PD-1 blockade in mismatch repair-deficient tumors (dated by TCRdb to 2017 to 2019). Regarding the complete study: Between September 2013 and 2016, the trial enrolled 75 to 95 consecutive patients with approximately 13 types of mismatch repair-deficient cancer, all of whom had received prior treatment and were progressing. Tumor-associated T cell clones in the peripheral blood of patients responding to PD-1 blockade were tracked using deep sequencing of TCR CDR3 regions. Broad study findings and their caveats: Clones residing in the tumor, which were often undetectable in blood before treatment, expanded quickly after pembrolizumab and then contracted, generally before radiologic responses.

Mismatch repair deficiency in every enrolled patient was established by polymerase chain reaction or immunohistochemistry. TCR sequencing was performed for a few patients who responded to pembrolizumab therapy. In the phase II trial, pembrolizumab PD-1 blockade was tested prospectively in advanced mismatch repair-deficient cancers, no matter which tissue of origin the cancers came from. Serial peripheral blood T cell samples were collected before and at multiple times after starting PD-1 blockade. Blood sampling times were expressed in weeks after the first pembrolizumab dose. Libraries were prepared through the immunoSEQ multiplex PCR assay. Drawn from immuneACCESS, this table holds only the in-frame rearrangements with V and J called that TCRdb kept. Clones are partly lost; checked studies trace under half to an unresolved V gene and leave the rest unexplained. A total of approximately 130,000 clones appear in this sample, 86% of them only once. The ten largest clones represent less than 15% of the sample.

The CDR3, cysteine through phenylalanine, is 14 amino acids long. Only the CDR3 part of the read is kept: 42 bases, read in frame from the first base. Trimming takes 0 bases from V and 16 bases from J, and the germline ends sit 19 bases apart. The germline V gene (reference sequence) yields SGHAT for CDR1 and FQDESV for CDR2. This chain joins TRBV11-1 to TRBJ2-1, with TRBD1 tentatively as D gene (5 bases match). The sequencing used peripheral blood, collected 44 weeks after starting pembrolizumab. This TCR came from an adult with mismatch repair-deficient cancer. The nucleotide sequence reads as follows: TGTGCCAGCAGCTTAGCGCTAGACAGAGGTACCCAATTCTTC. Its translation is CASSLALDRGTQFF.